One and the same sample provided the 22 T cell receptor beta chains below, sequenced in a study of cytomegalovirus exposure and HLA in healthy donors. PCR involved 60 Vbeta and 13 Jbeta primers. The table came from immunoSEQ multiplex PCR; TCRdb's copy has only in-frame clones and leaves some out. This table has some 160,000 clones, over 80% appearing once. The sample was PBMCs. The receptors here all came from a male donor in good health and CMV-seronegative.

The count of this clone is one. The CDR3 sequence is CASSFLEGQALGYGYTF. CDR3 coding DNA: TGTGCCAGCAGCTTTTTAGAAGGACAGGCCTTGGGCTATGGCTACACCTTC. The J gene is TRBJ1-2, the V gene TRBV7-9, with TRBD1 matching 7 bases. Germline V gene lookup returns CDR1 SEHNR and CDR2 FQNEAQ (reference sequence). Trimming took 3 bases from V and 4 from J; bases not matched to a gene: 14. The CDR3 loop spans 17 amino acids.

The rearrangement links TRBV7-9 to TRBJ1-1; 7 nucleotides align to TRBD1. Losses at the gene ends were 1 base for V and 4 bases for J; bases not matched to a gene: 0. The CDR3 sequence is 13 residues long. Germline V lookup: CDR1 SEHNR, CDR2 FQNEAQ (reference sequence). The CDR3 region is CASSLDRGTEAFF. The DNA of the CDR3 is TGTGCCAGCAGCTTAGACAGGGGCACTGAAGCTTTCTTT.

This chain joins TRBV2 and TRBJ1-2, with no clear D. Deletions cut 7 bases from V and 3 bases from J, with 6 bases between. The CDR3 spans 11 residues. CDR1 is SNHLY, CDR2 FYNNEI, per germline. CDR3: CASTRDYGYTF. The DNA for the CDR3 is TGTGCCAGCACACGGGACTATGGCTACACCTTC.

V and J are TRBV30 and TRBJ1-6; possibly TRBD1 for D (5 bases). Germline CDR1 is GTSNPN and CDR2 is SVGIG (reference sequence). V dropped 4 bases and J dropped 7 bases, with 20 bases sitting between them. The CDR3 extends over 16 amino acids. CDR3 in DNA: TGTGCCTGGATGCGGGGGTCAGTGGGGGAAAATTCACCCCTCCACTTT. As protein: CAWMRGSVGENSPLHF.

V is TRBV19 and J is TRBJ2-4; TRBD2 agrees at 10 bases. V lost 5 bases, J lost 6 bases, and 7 bases stayed unmatched. This CDR3 contains 15 residues. CDR1 LNHDA and CDR2 SQIVND come from the germline V gene (reference sequence). CDR3 bases: TGTGCCAGTAGTGAGATAGCGGGGGGCCTAAACATTCAGTACTTC. Its translation is CASSEIAGGLNIQYF.

A remark on this clone: This same CDR3 is encoded by further DNA sequences in the sample. V and J are TRBV5-1 and TRBJ1-2, with a tentative D call TRBD1 (6 bases). V shed 4 bases and J shed 2 bases, with 9 bases lying between them. The CDR3 has 13 residues. The germline V gene encodes CDR1 SGHRS and CDR2 YFSETQ. CDR3 residues: CASSPGQNYGYTF. The CDR3 bases are TGCGCCAGCAGCCCTGGACAGAACTATGGCTACACCTTC.

V is TRBV5-1 and J is TRBJ1-1; weak D call: TRBD1 (6 bases). Germline CDR1 is SGHRS and CDR2 is YFSETQ. The V end lost 3 bases, the J end lost 2 bases, and 11 bases lay between the germline ends. CDR3 length equals 14 residues. The CDR3 region has the DNA TGCGCCAGCAGCTGGGACACCTTTAACACTGAAGCTTTCTTT. Protein: CASSWDTFNTEAFF.

This sequence joins TRBV29-1 and TRBJ1-2, with TRBD1 matching over 8 bases. The CDR3 extends over 13 amino acids. Germline V CDR1 and CDR2: SQVTM, ANQGSEA. J lost 4 bases, V lost 5 bases, and 6 bases had no gene match. CDR3 coding DNA: TGCAGCGTTAATGGACAGGGAGGCTATGGCTACACCTTC. This sequence encodes CSVNGQGGYGYTF.

This clone has only one observation. This chain connects TRBV27 to TRBJ1-2; D is possibly TRBD1 (5 bases). The CDR3 covers 14 residues. Trimming pared 6 bases from V and 4 bases from J, leaving 15 bases between. The V gene's germline CDR1 is MNHEY and CDR2 SMNVEV (reference sequence). In nucleotides, the CDR3 is TGTGCCAGCAGGCGGGACGGAAGTTTCTATGGCTACACCTTC. Translated: CASRRDGSFYGYTF.

J is TRBJ2-7 and V is TRBV5-4, with 9 bases matching TRBD1. Trimming cost V 4 bases and J 2 bases; bases outside gene matches: 7. The CDR3 extends over 15 amino acids. The germline gives CDR1 SGHNT, CDR2 YYREEE (reference sequence). The CDR3 loop reads CASSPGQGKAYEQYF. The CDR3, as DNA: TGTGCCAGCAGCCCGGGACAGGGAAAGGCCTACGAGCAGTACTTC.

This sequence joins TRBV7-9 and TRBJ2-1; 10 bases match TRBD1. V lost 7 bases to trimming and J lost 6 bases; unmatched junction nucleotides: 9. The CDR3 is 15 residues long. Germline values: CDR1 SEHNR, CDR2 FQNEAQ (reference sequence). CDR3 in amino acids: CASTGGDRGSNEQFF. The DNA of the CDR3 is TGTGCCAGCACCGGGGGGGACAGGGGTTCCAATGAGCAGTTCTTC.

This CDR3 reads CASSLVGTRVQETQYF. As DNA, the CDR3 is TGTGCCAGCAGCTTAGTCGGGACTAGGGTACAAGAGACCCAGTACTTC. J is TRBJ2-5 and V is TRBV7-8; 8 bases line up with TRBD2. V shed 1 base, J shed 2 bases, and the junction held 6 bases outside the gene matches. The germline V gene has CDR1 SGHVS and CDR2 FQNEAQ. The CDR3 sequence is 16 residues long.

This chain connects TRBV30 to TRBJ2-3; D not resolved. V dropped 2 bases and J dropped 1 base, with 10 bases sitting between them. CDR1 and CDR2 (germline): GTSNPN, SVGIG (reference sequence). This CDR3 region has 14 residues. CDR3 protein: CAWSSRVGTDTQYF. The CDR3 DNA follows: TGTGCCTGGAGTTCCCGGGTGGGCACAGATACGCAGTATTTT.

The V call is TRBV2, the J call TRBJ2-7; 9 bases match TRBD1. The germline CDR1 and CDR2 sequences are SNHLY and FYNNEI. The CDR3 loop spans 15 amino acids. The V gene end was trimmed by 6 bases and the J gene end by 3 bases; junction bases not matched to a gene: 9. The chain's CDR3 is CASRKDRGNNYEQYF. The CDR3 DNA reads as TGTGCCAGCAGGAAAGACAGGGGGAACAACTACGAGCAGTACTTC.

V is TRBV13 and J is TRBJ2-1, with D perhaps TRBD2 (5 bases). Trimming removed 5 bases at V and 4 bases at J, with 15 bases between. The CDR3 is 15 amino acids. Germline CDR1 is PRHDT and CDR2 is FYEKMQ (reference sequence). CDR3 sequence: CASSPRLGGYNEQFF. The CDR3 bases are TGTGCCAGCAGCCCCCGACTCGGCGGGTACAATGAGCAGTTCTTC.

The chain uses TRBV19 and TRBJ2-2; TRBD1 matches 9 bases. Germline lookup yields CDR1 LNHDA and CDR2 SQIVND (reference sequence). This CDR3 comprises 14 residues. Germline trimming cut 1 base from V and 10 bases from J; bases unmatched to any gene: 4. CDR3 bases: TGTGCCAGTAGTATAGCGGGACAGGGTGCGGAGCTGTTTTTT. Protein product: CASSIAGQGAELFF.

J is TRBJ1-2 and V is TRBV6-5; 10 nucleotides line up with TRBD1. Germline loops: CDR1 MNHEY, CDR2 SVGAGI. CDR3 length: 15 residues. Trimming at V came to 4 bases and at J to 4 bases, leaving 6 bases not matched to a gene. In DNA form, the CDR3 reads TGTGCCAGCAGTTCTCGACAGGGGGCGGTCTATGGCTACACCTTC. The encoded protein is CASSSRQGAVYGYTF.

This clone was seen a handful of times. V usage is TRBV7-9 and J usage is TRBJ2-3; possible D gene TRBD2, 5 bases. Germline assignment: CDR1 SEHNR and CDR2 FQNEAQ (reference sequence). The CDR3 runs to 13 residues. The V gene lost 5 bases and the J gene lost 4 bases, with 10 bases spanning the gap. The CDR3 loop reads CASSPRGADTQYF. The CDR3 DNA is TGTGCCAGCAGCCCCCGGGGTGCAGATACGCAGTATTTT. Together with reference TRBV7-9 and TRBJ2-3, the CDR3 gives the full variable domain: DTGVSQNPRHKITKRGQNVTFRCDPISEHNRLYWYRQTLGQGPEFLTYFQNEAQLEKSRLLSDRFSAERPKGSFSTLEIQRTEQGDSAMYLCASSPRGADTQYFGPGTRLTVL.

The chain is built from TRBV6-1 and TRBJ2-7; D not resolved. Germline CDR1 MNHNS, CDR2 SASEGT. V was shortened by 2 bases and J by 2 bases, with 10 bases between the two germline ends. This CDR3 comprises 14 residues. CDR3 coding DNA: TGTGCCAGCAGTGAATTCGTGGGCCCCTACGAGCAGTACTTC. Translating it yields CASSEFVGPYEQYF.

This clone was counted a single time. This sequence joins TRBV7-9 and TRBJ2-2; D perhaps matches TRBD1 (6 bases). There are 16 residues in the CDR3. V lost 5 bases and J 5 bases, leaving 18 bases between the germline ends. Germline V gene sequence: CDR1 SEHNR, CDR2 FQNEAQ (reference sequence). The CDR3 region is CASSLDVGASTGELFF. CDR3 coding DNA: TGTGCCAGCAGCCTGGATGTGGGGGCCTCTACCGGGGAGCTGTTTTTT. Supplemented by reference TRBV7-9 and TRBJ2-2, the full variable domain reads DTGVSQNPRHKITKRGQNVTFRCDPISEHNRLYWYRQTLGQGPEFLTYFQNEAQLEKSRLLSDRFSAERPKGSFSTLEIQRTEQGDSAMYLCASSLDVGASTGELFFGEGSRLTVL.

The chain employs TRBV10-3 and TRBJ2-5, with D perhaps TRBD1 (5 bases). The J call could be wrong; TRBJ2-7 is a better fit for the DNA end. The CDR3 loop spans 15 amino acids. Germline V gene lookup returns CDR1 ENHRY and CDR2 SYGVKD. In nucleotides, the CDR3 is TGTGCCATCAGTGAGAGACAGACCGCTACCTACGAGCAGTACTTC. This encodes CAISERQTATYEQYF.

The chain is built from TRBV2 and TRBJ1-2; D remains ambiguous. V was clipped by 0 bases and J by 6 bases, with 8 bases between them. CDR1 SNHLY and CDR2 FYNNEI come from the germline V gene. The CDR3 loop spans 13 amino acids. The CDR3 sequence: CASSEAGGDGYTF. CDR3 bases: TGTGCCAGCAGTGAAGCGGGTGGAGATGGCTACACCTTC.